This paragraph covers one T cell receptor (beta chain) sequence. This sample was taken from a study of blood T cell repertoires in COVID-19. The length of the CDR3 is 14 residues. The germline CDR1 and CDR2 sequences are LGHDT and YNNKEL (reference sequence). Trimming shortened V by 3 bases and J by 3 bases, and 11 bases separated the two germline ends. Methods used by the authors: Estimates of nucleated cell counts were drawn from the amplification of reference gene primers. Method: immunoSEQ multiplex PCR; TCRdb's copy keeps in-frame clones and lacks some. The DNA gave D and trimming, while V, J and clone size come from that table. The sample yields roughly 40,000 clones, more than 80% seen once.

The source is a man younger than 40 with active or convalescent COVID-19. The chain links TRBV3-1 (or the pseudogene TRBV3-2) to TRBJ1-1; perhaps TRBD1 as D (6 bases). Sequenced material: peripheral blood. CDR3 in amino acids: CASSHLQGDTEAFF. CDR3 in DNA: TGTGCCAGCAGCCACCTACAGGGAGACACTGAAGCTTTCTTT.